The source of this T cell receptor (beta chain) is a study of T cell repertoires in cytomegalovirus infection. Across the study: Public TCR beta signatures indicated both CMV infection and matching HLA type. Study-wide results and limits: HLA-C-restricted CMV clonotypes gave the most frequent clonotype in two of eight donors. Adding up the frequency of public TCR beta families identified people who carried CMV plus the relevant HLA.

This clonotype was observed a few times. Its target is not known. One entry per CDR3 protein results from TCRdb running MiXCR on the reads. The sample holds 160,000 or so distinct CDR3 sequences, approximately 17% seen once. This sequence originates from a human donor in good health (CMV status not recorded). Some clones in this sample may be carry-over from other donors' samples. The sequencing input was CD8+ T cells from PBMCs.

CDR3 sequence (DNA): TGTGCCAGCAGTCAGACCCGGAGTGAGCAGTTCTTC. It specifies CASSQTRSEQFF. The chain has TRBV6-2 or TRBV6-3 and TRBJ2-1; D gene ambiguous. The V gene's germline CDR1 is MNHEY and CDR2 SVGEGT. The CDR3 is 12 residues long. Trimming left V 5 bases short and J 9 bases short, with 11 bases between.